Presented here are 16 T cell receptor beta chains from one specimen sequenced in a study of shared clonotypes between healthy human individuals. The assay was immunoSEQ multiplex PCR, and TCRdb's table has in-frame clones only and misses some. The data contain 2.5 million or so clones, 90% to 95% of them seen just once; the ten biggest clones take up under 0.15%. Sequences were obtained from naive CD4+ T cells sorted from blood. The subset: CD45RA+ positively selected. These receptors were taken from a man younger than 35 in good health.

The chain uses TRBV6-5 and TRBJ2-7, with D perhaps assigned TRBD1 or TRBD2 (6 bases each). Germline V gene sequence: CDR1 MNHEY, CDR2 SVGAGI. The CDR3 covers 12 residues. With 4 bases removed from V and 7 bases from J, the gap between germline ends came to 11 bases. The CDR3 protein is CASSSGAGEQYF. The CDR3 DNA reads TGTGCCAGCAGTTCAGGGGCGGGGGAGCAGTACTTC.

The table lists this clone with a few counts. The chain has TRBV1 and TRBJ1-1. TRBV1 is annotated as a pseudogene. The CDR3 totals 16 residues. The CDR3 loop reads CTSSQAPGGCATEAFF. As DNA, the CDR3 is TGCACCAGCAGCCAGGCCCCCGGCGGCTGTGCCACTGAAGCTTTCTTT.

CDR3 nucleotide sequence: TGTGCCAGCAGCGTAGCTACGGCGGGGGGCTCCTACAATGAGCAGTTCTTC. It translates to CASSVATAGGSYNEQFF. The gene calls are TRBV9 and TRBJ2-1, with TRBD2 matching 8 bases. Losses at the gene ends were 0 bases for V and 0 bases for J; bases not matched to a gene: 5. The CDR3 runs 17 residues. CDR1 is SGDLS, CDR2 YYNGEE, per germline.

This chain connects TRBV11-2 to TRBJ1-6; 9 bases line up with TRBD1. The CDR3 runs to 16 residues. Losses at the gene ends were 4 bases for V and 9 bases for J; bases not matched to a gene: 10. The germline V gene has CDR1 SGHAT and CDR2 FQNNGV. CDR3 sequence: CASSSFSGTGISPLHF. Written as DNA, the CDR3 is TGTGCCAGCAGCTCCTTCTCCGGGACAGGGATTTCACCCCTCCACTTT.

This chain links TRBV7-9 with TRBJ2-1; 9 bases are a match to TRBD2. Trimming took 4 bases from V and 7 from J; bases not matched to a gene: 11. CDR1 and CDR2 from the germline V gene are SEHNR and FQNEAQ (reference sequence). The CDR3 has 16 residues. Here the CDR3 reads CASSSIAGVVINEQFF. The DNA of the CDR3 is TGTGCCAGCAGCTCCATAGCGGGAGTAGTGATTAATGAGCAGTTCTTC. The full variable domain, its missing parts supplied by reference TRBV7-9 and TRBJ2-1, is DTGVSQNPRHKITKRGQNVTFRCDPISEHNRLYWYRQTLGQGPEFLTYFQNEAQLEKSRLLSDRFSAERPKGSFSTLEIQRTEQGDSAMYLCASSSIAGVVINEQFFGPGTRLTVL.

The chain couples TRBV6-1 to TRBJ1-1; no reliable D call. This CDR3 contains 13 residues. Trimming shortened V by 8 bases and J by 1 base, and 11 bases separated the two germline ends. Germline loops: CDR1 MNHNS, CDR2 SASEGT. This CDR3 reads CASGYTTNTEAFF. Here the CDR3 DNA reads TGTGCCAGCGGCTACACGACGAACACTGAAGCTTTCTTT.

The chain employs TRBV10-3 and TRBJ2-1, with 13 bases lining up with TRBD2. Trimming at V came to 6 bases and at J to 10 bases, leaving 9 bases not matched to a gene. This CDR3 has 15 residues. Germline loops: CDR1 ENHRY, CDR2 SYGVKD. The CDR3 reads CAISPTSGGAEEQFF. CDR3 nucleotide sequence: TGTGCCATCAGCCCTACTAGCGGGGGGGCCGAGGAGCAGTTCTTC.

In its sample, this clone was seen once. J is TRBJ2-7 and V is TRBV7-2; D gene unclear. CDR3 length: 16 amino acids. In germline, CDR1 is SGHTA, CDR2 FQGNSA. V lost 5 bases and J 0 bases, leaving 17 bases between the germline ends. This CDR3 reads CASSHPSPEPSYEQYF. DNA of the CDR3: TGTGCCAGCAGCCACCCCTCCCCCGAACCCTCCTACGAGCAGTACTTC.

V gene TRBV11-2 combines with J gene TRBJ1-2; 8 bases map to TRBD1. Trimming cost V 4 bases and J 7 bases; bases outside gene matches: 5. The CDR3 is made up of 13 amino acids. CDR1 and CDR2 (germline): SGHAT, FQNNGV. The CDR3: CASSSTGGVGYTF. CDR3 coding DNA: TGTGCCAGCAGCTCAACAGGGGGAGTTGGCTACACCTTC.

The rearrangement joins TRBV28 to TRBJ1-2; TRBD1 matches 7 bases. The CDR3 has 15 residues. Trimming took 4 bases from V and 2 from J; bases not matched to a gene: 7. CDR1 and CDR2 (germline): MDHEN, SYDVKM. CDR3 sequence (DNA): TGTGCCAGCAGTTCAGCCGGGACAGCAAACTATGGCTACACCTTC. Amino acids: CASSSAGTANYGYTF.

A few counts support this clone. This chain uses TRBV18 with TRBJ1-1; TRBD1 is a possible D gene (6 bases). In germline, CDR1 is KGHSH, CDR2 LQKENI. The CDR3 is 12 residues long. V lost 6 bases and J 11 bases, leaving 16 bases between the germline ends. CDR3 in amino acids: CASSADRHEAFF. CDR3 DNA: TGTGCCAGCTCGGCGGACAGACACGAGGCTTTCTTT. Using reference TRBV18 and TRBJ1-1 for the parts outside the CDR3, the full variable domain is NAGVMQNPRHLVRRRGQEARLRCSPMKGHSHVYWYRQLPEEGLKFMVYLQKENIIDESGMPKERFSAEFPKEGPSILRIQQVVRGDSAAYFCASSADRHEAFFGQGTRLTVV.

This chain joins TRBV5-4 and TRBJ1-3; D is ambiguous. This CDR3 region has 15 residues. CDR1 is SGHNT, CDR2 YYREEE, per germline (reference sequence). V dropped 0 bases and J dropped 0 bases, with 7 bases sitting between them. DNA for the CDR3: TGTGCCAGCAGCTTGGACGTAAACTCTGGAAACACCATATATTTT. Amino acids: CASSLDVNSGNTIYF.

The chain employs TRBV2 and TRBJ2-3; 7 nucleotides match TRBD1. V shed 7 bases, J shed 11 bases, and the junction held 6 bases outside the gene matches. Germline V gene lookup returns CDR1 SNHLY and CDR2 FYNNEI. The CDR3 covers 11 residues. In DNA, the CDR3 is TGTGCCAGCACCCAGGGGGTCGGGCAGTATTTT. This codes for CASTQGVGQYF.

V usage is TRBV18 and J usage is TRBJ1-5, with D uncertain. Germline CDR1 and CDR2: KGHSH and LQKENI. The CDR3 loop spans 14 amino acids. With 4 bases removed from V and 2 bases from J, the gap between germline ends came to 9 bases. Here the CDR3 DNA reads TGTGCCAGCTCACGTTCAGAAGGCAATCAGCCCCAGCATTTT. This codes for CASSRSEGNQPQHF.

The rearrangement uses TRBV7-2 and TRBJ2-7; D is perhaps TRBD2 (5 bases). Germline lookup yields CDR1 SGHTA and CDR2 FQGNSA. V was clipped by 2 bases and J by 2 bases, with 16 bases between them. CDR3 length: 16 residues. As DNA, the CDR3 is TGTGCCAGCAGCTTACAGGAGGCGGTCAGAACCTACGAGCAGTACTTC. Amino acids: CASSLQEAVRTYEQYF.

The chain carries TRBV5-4 and TRBJ1-4; D not resolved. The length of the CDR3 is 14 residues. Per germline, CDR1 SGHNT and CDR2 YYREEE (reference sequence). V was pared by 2 bases and J by 5 bases, with 10 bases between. The CDR3 nucleotides read TGTGCCAGCAGCTTTGCGGCTGAAAATGAAAAACTGTTTTTT. It specifies CASSFAAENEKLFF.